This TCR beta chain was sequenced during a study of Ad26.COV2.S vaccination and SARS-CoV-2 variants. Whole-study context: In the study, Ad26.COV2.S was injected intramuscularly once, or twice 56 days apart.

Treatment given: about 20 received Ad26.COV2.S at low or high dose, single or two shots; 5 received placebo; per-sample allocation not given. Specimen acquisition occurred on day 63 following the initial vaccine or placebo injection. Donor was an adult aged 18-55 years in Boston. Details on this clone: What it binds is not known.

Trimming at V came to 4 bases and at J to 2 bases, leaving 12 bases not matched to a gene. There are 17 residues in the CDR3. Germline V CDR1 and CDR2: MGHRA, YSYEKL. Study-wide points: The TCR-based breadth and depth measures might underestimate overall T cell responses.

Produced via immunoSEQ multiplex PCR; TCRdb's table is partial and in-frame only. The sample consists of about 280,000 clones, about 90% of them appearing once. Source: peripheral blood, taken in a trial of Ad26.COV2.S vaccine versus placebo. This receptor was identified in a person between 18 and 60 years old who received the Ad26.COV2.S COVID-19 vaccine or a placebo. V is TRBV4-1 and J is TRBJ1-2; 8 bases line up with TRBD1. CDR3 region: CASSPTVTGVLNYGYTF. CDR3 DNA sequence: TGCGCCAGCAGCCCGACCGTGACAGGGGTATTAAACTATGGCTACACCTTC.